The entry below describes one T cell receptor beta chain. The target antigen is unknown. This CDR3 region has 15 residues. CDR1 and CDR2 from the germline V gene are SGDLS and YYNGEE. V gave up 4 bases and J gave up 6 bases, with 17 bases separating them. This sample stems from a study of cytomegalovirus exposure and HLA in healthy donors. General study results and limits: Versus the approximately 720-donor mean, an Asian-associated ancestry cluster reportedly showed fewer N-insertions in a later analysis. It was confirmed in vitro that three of the CMV-associated chains were specific for CMV antigens. In an earlier analysis, most TCR beta V segments were productive about 90% or about 30% of the time.

PCR primers comprised 60 Vbeta and 13 Jbeta primers. Generated by immunoSEQ multiplex PCR, the TCRdb table keeps only in-frame clones and is missing some. This sample has about 43,000 clones, with roughly 64% found just once. The sequence derives from a man aged 55 to 69 in good health and CMV-seropositive. Source material: PBMCs. The gene calls are TRBV9 and TRBJ2-1; possible D gene TRBD2, 7 bases. CDR3 in DNA: TGTGCCAGCAGCCCCCGAGGGGGAGGGCGCAATGAGCAGTTCTTC. This codes for CASSPRGGGRNEQFF.